This T cell receptor (beta chain) was retrieved from a study of cytomegalovirus exposure and HLA in healthy donors. The PCR employed 60 Vbeta primers together with 13 Jbeta primers. Sequencing used immunoSEQ multiplex PCR; TCRdb keeps in-frame clones, though not all of them. The table lists 140,000 to 150,000 clones, about 72% of them singletons. In nominal health when sampled, donors likely had unrecorded immune exposures nonetheless. Overall study findings and caveats: Some V segments could not be told apart, so they were left out, TRBV6-2 and TRBV6-3 among them.

In its sample, this clone was seen a few times. What it binds is not known. The conserved phenylalanine or tryptophan normally closing the CDR3 is absent here, so this likely arose from a read error. It is unclear where the CDR3 begins or ends on the DNA, so no DNA is shown, and the CDR3 is as TCRdb lists it. The germline V gene has CDR1 GTSNPN and CDR2 SVGIG (reference sequence). The CDR3 has 13 residues if both end residues are counted. V gene TRBV30 combines with J gene TRBJ2-7; the D call of TRBD2 is as the table states it, not checked on the DNA. Sequencing used PBMCs. The sequence came from a man in his 60s in good health and CMV-seronegative. The CDR3 protein is CAWSGDRVFEREY.